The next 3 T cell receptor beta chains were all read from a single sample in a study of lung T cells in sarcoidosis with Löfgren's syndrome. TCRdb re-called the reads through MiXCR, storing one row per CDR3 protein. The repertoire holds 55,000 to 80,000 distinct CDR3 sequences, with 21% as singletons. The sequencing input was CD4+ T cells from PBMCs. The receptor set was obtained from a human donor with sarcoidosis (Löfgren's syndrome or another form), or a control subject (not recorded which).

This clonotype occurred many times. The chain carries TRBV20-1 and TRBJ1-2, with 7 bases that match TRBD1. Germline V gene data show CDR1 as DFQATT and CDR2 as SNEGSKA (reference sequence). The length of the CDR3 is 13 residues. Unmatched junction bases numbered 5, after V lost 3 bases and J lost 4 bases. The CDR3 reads CSARVGQSYGYTF. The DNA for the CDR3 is TGCAGTGCTAGGGTGGGACAGTCCTATGGCTACACCTTC.

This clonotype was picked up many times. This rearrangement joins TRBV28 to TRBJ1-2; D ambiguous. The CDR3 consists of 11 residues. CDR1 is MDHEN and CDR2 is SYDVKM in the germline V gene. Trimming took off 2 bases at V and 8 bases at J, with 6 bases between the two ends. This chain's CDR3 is CASSLENGYTF. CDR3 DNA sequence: TGTGCCAGCAGTTTAGAGAACGGCTACACCTTC.

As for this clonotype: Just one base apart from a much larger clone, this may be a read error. The CDR3: CASSPAGRGENTEASF. The CDR3 nucleotides are TGTGCCAGCAGTCCCGCGGGACGGGGGGAAAACACTGAAGCTTCCTTT. The chain employs TRBV28 and TRBJ1-1; D may be TRBD1 (5 bases). The germline CDR1 and CDR2 sequences are MDHEN and SYDVKM. The CDR3 loop spans 16 amino acids.